The rows below give T cell receptor beta chains drawn from one sample of a study of cytomegalovirus exposure and HLA in healthy donors. Sequencing was performed with immunoSEQ multiplex PCR; in TCRdb, only in-frame clones are kept and a portion is missing. The sample lists 140,000 to 150,000 clones, 80% to 90% occurring once. Sequenced: PBMCs. The receptors originated from a woman aged 40 to 55 in good health and CMV-seropositive. Both conserved end residues are part of each CDR3. A D gene is named only where the DNA matches it firmly. The listing skips clone size in some rows; elsewhere it reads once, few, many or a size class.

D	V	J	size	DNA	CDR3
-	TRBV7-9	TRBJ1-1	-	TGTGCCAGCAGCCAAGATACCGGCACTGAAGCTTTCTTT	CASSQDTGTEAFF
TRBD1	TRBV4-2	TRBJ1-2	once	TGTGCCAGCAGCCAAGACAGGGGGTTTAACTATGGCTACACCTTC	CASSQDRGFNYGYTF
TRBD1	TRBV7-9	TRBJ1-1	-	TGTGCCAGCAGCCCCCAGGGACAGAGTCGGGAAGCTTTCTTT	CASSPQGQSREAFF
-	TRBV4-3	TRBJ1-4	-	TGCGCCAGCAGCACCCTAATTTCTCCAACTAATGAAAAACTGTTTTTT	CASSTLISPTNEKLFF
TRBD1	TRBV19	TRBJ2-1	-	TGTGCCAGTAGCGAATCACCGACAGGGCACTCCTACAATGAGCAGTTCTTC	CASSESPTGHSYNEQFF
-	TRBV4-1	TRBJ2-2	-	TGCGCCAGCAGCCAAGAACTAGCTGGGATAAACACCGGGGAGCTGTTTTTT	CASSQELAGINTGELFF
TRBD1	TRBV18	TRBJ2-7	-	TGTGCCAGCTCACCGGGACAGGGAAGGCACTACGAGCAGTACTTC	CASSPGQGRHYEQYF
TRBD2	TRBV5-1	TRBJ2-1	few	TGCGCCAGCAGCTTGGATCCAGCGGGAGAGCAGTTCTTC	CASSLDPAGEQFF
-	TRBV5-1	TRBJ1-4	-	TGCGCCAGCAGCTTGGTTTCGGGGGGCGCAGAAAAACTGTTTTTT	CASSLVSGGAEKLFF
-	TRBV27	TRBJ1-2	once	TGTGCCAGCAGTTTGGCGGACACCGTACCTGGCTACACCTTC	CASSLADTVPGYTF
-	TRBV21-1	TRBJ2-3	-	TGTGCCAGCGGGAGGGGCAGCACAGATACGCAGTATTTT	CASGRGSTDTQYF
TRBD1	TRBV7-9	TRBJ1-5	-	TGTGCCAGCAGCCTGGGGGACAGGGCAAATCAGCCCCAGCATTTT	CASSLGDRANQPQHF
TRBD2	TRBV9	TRBJ2-5	-	TGTGCCAGCAGCGCTCGATTCGGACTAGCCCAAGAGACCCAGTACTTC	CASSARFGLAQETQYF
TRBD1	TRBV25-1	TRBJ1-1	-	TGTGCCAGCAGTGCCTACGGACAGGGACGGGGGAACACTGAAGCTTTCTTT	CASSAYGQGRGNTEAFF
-	TRBV6-6	TRBJ1-2	-	TGTGCCAGCAGTTACCCTCACGGGGGCTACACCTTC	CASSYPHGGYTF
TRBD1	TRBV28	TRBJ1-5	-	TGTGCCAGCAGTTTGGGACAGGGAGGTATGTTTAAGCCCCAGCATTTT	CASSLGQGGMFKPQHF
-	TRBV7-2	TRBJ1-1	-	TGTGCCAGCAGCCACGGGGAGAGAGGCCGAGAAGCTTTCTTT	CASSHGERGREAFF
TRBD2	TRBV28	TRBJ2-7	-	TGTGCCACGGAAGGGGGACTAGAAGGTTACGAGCAGTACTTC	CATEGGLEGYEQYF
-	TRBV7-3	TRBJ2-7	-	TGTTCCAGCAGCCAGACAGTAGGCGAGCAGTACTTC	CSSSQTVGEQYF
-	TRBV6-5	TRBJ1-1	-	TGTGCCAGCAGTCTTCGGGGGAACACTGAAGCTTTCTTT	CASSLRGNTEAFF
-	TRBV7-9	TRBJ2-5	-	TGTGCCAGCAGCGCTGTGGCCAGCCGACTCCTGTACTTC	CASSAVASRLLYF
-	TRBV30	TRBJ1-1	-	TGTGCCTGGAGTGTACAGGCACTTCAAAAGGGCACTGAAGCTTTCTTT	CAWSVQALQKGTEAFF
-	TRBV6-1	TRBJ2-1	-	TGTGCCAGCGGACAGCTCACCTACAATGAGCAGTTCTTC	CASGQLTYNEQFF
TRBD2	TRBV5-4	TRBJ2-7	-	TGTGCCAGCAGCCCTGGGGTAGCGGGAGACCTCTACGAGCAGTACTTC	CASSPGVAGDLYEQYF
TRBD2	TRBV11-3	TRBJ2-2	-	TGTGCCAGCAGCTATACACTAGCGGGAGGGCCAGGGGAGCTGTTTTTT	CASSYTLAGGPGELFF
TRBD2	TRBV6-1	TRBJ2-1	-	TGTGCCAGCAGTGAGGGAGCGGGGGGGCCATATGAGCAGTTCTTC	CASSEGAGGPYEQFF
-	TRBV14	TRBJ2-3	-	TGTGCCAGCAGCCGAGGCGGGGGCACAGATACGCAGTATTTT	CASSRGGGTDTQYF
TRBD2	TRBV7-9	TRBJ2-1	-	TGTGCCAGCAGCTTAATTGGACTAGCGGTCTCCTACAATGAGCAGTTCTTC	CASSLIGLAVSYNEQFF